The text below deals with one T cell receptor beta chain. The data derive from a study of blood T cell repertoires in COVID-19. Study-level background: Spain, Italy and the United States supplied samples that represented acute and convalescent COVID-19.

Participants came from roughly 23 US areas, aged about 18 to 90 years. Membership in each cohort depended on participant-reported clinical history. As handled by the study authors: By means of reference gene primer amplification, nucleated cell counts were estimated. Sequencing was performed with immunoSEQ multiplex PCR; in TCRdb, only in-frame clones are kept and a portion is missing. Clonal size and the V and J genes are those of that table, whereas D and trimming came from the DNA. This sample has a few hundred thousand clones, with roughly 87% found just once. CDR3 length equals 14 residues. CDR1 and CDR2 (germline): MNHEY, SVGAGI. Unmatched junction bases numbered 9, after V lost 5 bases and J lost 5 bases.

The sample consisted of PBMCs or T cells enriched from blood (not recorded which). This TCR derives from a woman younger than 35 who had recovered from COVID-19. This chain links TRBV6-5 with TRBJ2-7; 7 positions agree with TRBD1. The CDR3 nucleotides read TGTGCCAGCAGTCCGCCGGCAGGGGGTCACGAGCAGTACTTC. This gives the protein CASSPPAGGHEQYF.